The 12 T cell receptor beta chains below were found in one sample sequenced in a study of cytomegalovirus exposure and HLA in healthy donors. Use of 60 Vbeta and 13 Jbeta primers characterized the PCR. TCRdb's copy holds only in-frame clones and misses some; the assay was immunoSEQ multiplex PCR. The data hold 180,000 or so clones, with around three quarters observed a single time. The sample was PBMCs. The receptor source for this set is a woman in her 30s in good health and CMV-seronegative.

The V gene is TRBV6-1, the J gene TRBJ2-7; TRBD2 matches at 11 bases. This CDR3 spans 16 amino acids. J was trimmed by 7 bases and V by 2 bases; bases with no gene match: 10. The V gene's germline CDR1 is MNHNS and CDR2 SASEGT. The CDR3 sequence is CASSEKEASGGQEQYF. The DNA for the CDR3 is TGTGCCAGCAGTGAAAAGGAGGCTAGCGGGGGGCAAGAGCAGTACTTC.

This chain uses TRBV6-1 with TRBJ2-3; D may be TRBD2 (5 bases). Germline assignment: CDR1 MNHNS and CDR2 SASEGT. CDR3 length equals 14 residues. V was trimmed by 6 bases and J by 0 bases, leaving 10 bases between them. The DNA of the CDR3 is TGTGCCAGCAGGCTACGGACTAGCACAGATACGCAGTATTTT. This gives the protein CASRLRTSTDTQYF.

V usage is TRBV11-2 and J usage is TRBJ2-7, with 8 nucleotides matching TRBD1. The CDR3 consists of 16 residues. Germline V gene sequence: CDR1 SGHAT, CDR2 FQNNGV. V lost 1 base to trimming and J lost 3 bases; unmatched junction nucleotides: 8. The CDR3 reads CASSLAMTGESYEQYF. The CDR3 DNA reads TGTGCCAGCAGCTTAGCAATGACAGGGGAAAGCTACGAGCAGTACTTC.

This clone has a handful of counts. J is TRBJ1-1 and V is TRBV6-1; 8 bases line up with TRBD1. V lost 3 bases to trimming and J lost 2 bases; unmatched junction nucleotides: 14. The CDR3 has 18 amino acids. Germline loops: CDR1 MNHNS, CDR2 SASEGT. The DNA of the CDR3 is TGTGCCAGCAGTGATTCGTATCCCGACAGGGGCGATAACACTGAAGCTTTCTTT. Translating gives CASSDSYPDRGDNTEAFF.

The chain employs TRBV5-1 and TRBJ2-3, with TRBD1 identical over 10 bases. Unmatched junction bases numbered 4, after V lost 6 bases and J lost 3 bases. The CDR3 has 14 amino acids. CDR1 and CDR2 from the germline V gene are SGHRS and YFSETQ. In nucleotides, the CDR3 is TGCGCCAGCACCCGGACAGGGGGTACAGATACGCAGTATTTT. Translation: CASTRTGGTDTQYF.

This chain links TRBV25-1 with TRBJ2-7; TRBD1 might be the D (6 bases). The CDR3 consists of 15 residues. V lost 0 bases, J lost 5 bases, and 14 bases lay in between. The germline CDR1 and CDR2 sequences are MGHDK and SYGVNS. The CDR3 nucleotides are TGTGCCAGCAGTGAATACGGGAACAGGGTAAACGAGCAGTACTTC. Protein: CASSEYGNRVNEQYF.

In nucleotides, the CDR3 is TGCAGCGTGGGTCGTGGGACAGGGAGACACGAGCAGTACTTC. It encodes CSVGRGTGRHEQYF. V gene TRBV29-1 combines with J gene TRBJ2-5, with 9 bases lining up with TRBD1. Judging by the DNA end, TRBJ2-7 fits better; the J call may be wrong. The CDR3 length is 14 residues. Germline V lookup: CDR1 SQVTM, CDR2 ANQGSEA.

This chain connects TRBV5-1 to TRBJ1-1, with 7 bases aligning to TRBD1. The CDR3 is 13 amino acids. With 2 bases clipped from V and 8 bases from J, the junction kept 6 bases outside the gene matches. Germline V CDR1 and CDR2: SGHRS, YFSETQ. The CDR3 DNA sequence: TGCGCCAGCAGCTTCCGACAGGGAGCGGAAGCTTTCTTT. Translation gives CASSFRQGAEAFF.

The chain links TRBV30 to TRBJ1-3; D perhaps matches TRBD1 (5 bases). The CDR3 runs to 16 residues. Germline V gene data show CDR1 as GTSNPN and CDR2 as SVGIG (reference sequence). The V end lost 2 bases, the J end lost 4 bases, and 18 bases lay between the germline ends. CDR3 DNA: TGTGCCTGGAGTCAGGGAAGTCCCGAGGCAGGAAACACCATATATTTT. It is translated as CAWSQGSPEAGNTIYF.

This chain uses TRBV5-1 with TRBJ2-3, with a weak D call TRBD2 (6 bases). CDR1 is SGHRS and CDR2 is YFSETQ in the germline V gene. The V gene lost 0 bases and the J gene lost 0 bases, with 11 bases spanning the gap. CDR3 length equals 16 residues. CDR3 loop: CASSLVEGTSTDTQYF. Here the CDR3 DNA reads TGCGCCAGCAGCTTGGTGGAGGGGACGAGCACAGATACGCAGTATTTT.

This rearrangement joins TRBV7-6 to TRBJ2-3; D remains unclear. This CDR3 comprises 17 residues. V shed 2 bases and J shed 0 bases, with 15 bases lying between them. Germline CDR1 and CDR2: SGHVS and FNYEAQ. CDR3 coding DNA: TGTGCCAGCAGCTTAACCCCTGAAGAGACTAGCACAGATACGCAGTATTTT. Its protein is CASSLTPEETSTDTQYF.

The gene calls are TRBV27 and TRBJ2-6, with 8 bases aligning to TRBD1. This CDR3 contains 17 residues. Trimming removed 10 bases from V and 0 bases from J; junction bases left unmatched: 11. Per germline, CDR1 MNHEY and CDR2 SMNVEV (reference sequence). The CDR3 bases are TGTGCCACTGTGGGAGGACAGGGCCCCTCTGGGGCCAACGTCCTGACTTTC. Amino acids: CATVGGQGPSGANVLTF.